The clone carrying this T cell receptor beta chain has more than one count but fewer than ten. What it binds is unknown. Germline V lookup: CDR1 SGHDN, CDR2 FVKESK. The CDR3 extends over 14 amino acids. With 4 bases clipped from V and 2 bases from J, the junction kept 5 bases outside the gene matches. TCRdb processed the reads anew with MiXCR; each CDR3 protein has one entry. The sample shows 630,000 or so distinct CDR3 sequences, 24% of them seen only once. This entry belongs to a study of T cell repertoires in cytomegalovirus infection. Study overall: A matching HLA type, together with CMV infection, was signaled by public TCR beta signatures.

General study findings and limits: Adding up the frequency of public TCR beta families identified people who carried CMV plus the relevant HLA. The ex vivo response was dominated by HLA-C-restricted CMV-specific TCR beta clonotypes.

Sequenced: CD8+ T cells from PBMCs. The chain combines TRBV14 with TRBJ2-7; 7 nucleotides line up with TRBD1. The receptor was isolated from a human donor in good health (CMV status not recorded). Some clones in this sample may be carry-over from other donors' samples. Here the CDR3 DNA reads TGTGCCAGCAGCCTAACGGACAGGCCCTACGAGCAGTACTTC. Amino acid sequence: CASSLTDRPYEQYF.